This T cell receptor beta chain emerged from a study of OX40 agonist ivuxolimab in advanced cancers. General study points: Clonal expansion was among the lowest in partial responders at 0.1-3.0 mg/kg, especially CD8+.

Only in-frame clones appear in the TCRdb table, and some are missing; sequencing was by immunoSEQ multiplex PCR. Of some 26,000 clones listed, 70% to 80% were seen once; the top ten hold around a third. The junction had 2 bases not matched to a gene; V was cut back by 3 bases and J by 0 bases. The CDR3 covers 15 residues. In germline, CDR1 is SGHVS, CDR2 FNYEAQ. Concerning this clone: The antigen remains unidentified.

Anyone with autoimmune disease history or systemic immunosuppression was excluded. The TCR was taken from an adult with an advanced solid tumor such as melanoma, head and neck, liver or kidney cancer. The sequences come from CD4+ or CD8+ T cells sorted from blood, collected in a trial of the OX40 agonist ivuxolimab. The J gene is TRBJ2-3, the V gene TRBV7-6; 8 nucleotides line up with TRBD2. The CDR3: CASSLPGGSTDTQYF. CDR3 coding DNA: TGTGCCAGCAGCTTGCCGGGGGGGAGCACAGATACGCAGTATTTT. The entire variable domain, with the rest obtained from reference TRBV7-6 and TRBJ2-3, is as follows: GAGVSQSPRYKVTKRGQDVALRCDPISGHVSLYWYRQALGQGPEFLTYFNYEAQQDKSGLPNDRFSAERPEGSISTLTIQRTEQRDSAMYRCASSLPGGSTDTQYFGPGTRLTVL.